Below are 6 T cell receptor beta chains sequenced from a single sample in a study of cytomegalovirus exposure and HLA in healthy donors. With 60 Vbeta and 13 Jbeta primers, the PCR was carried out. Produced via immunoSEQ multiplex PCR; TCRdb's table is partial and in-frame only. Reported are roughly 51,000 clones; the ten largest clones contain about 2%. Input material: PBMCs. The receptors originated from a woman between 35 and 50 years old in good health and CMV-seronegative.

This chain connects TRBV5-1 to TRBJ1-5; tentatively, D is TRBD1 (6 bases). The CDR3 is 16 residues long. Trimming cost V 3 bases and J 1 base, with 14 bases left between them. Germline V CDR1 and CDR2: SGHRS, YFSETQ. The CDR3 region has the DNA TGCGCCAGCAGCTGGGGGCCCACAGAGAGCAATCAGCCCCAGCATTTT. It specifies CASSWGPTESNQPQHF.

This rearrangement joins TRBV4-1 to TRBJ2-3, with TRBD2 as a possible D gene (6 bases). Germline V lookup: CDR1 MGHRA, CDR2 YSYEKL. This CDR3 has 15 amino acids. Trimming removed 6 bases from V and 6 bases from J, with 19 bases in between. The CDR3 DNA reads TGCGCCAGCAGTGTCAGGGACTCCTGGGGCGATACGCAGTATTTT. Translation: CASSVRDSWGDTQYF.

V gene TRBV19 combines with J gene TRBJ2-5, with D possibly matching TRBD1 (5 bases). The V end was cut by 1 base, the J end by 2 bases, with 17 bases between. The germline V gene has CDR1 LNHDA and CDR2 SQIVND (reference sequence). This CDR3 contains 17 residues. The CDR3 DNA follows: TGTGCCAGTAGTATAGGGCTTGGGGTGAAGGGGCAAGAGACCCAGTACTTC. As protein: CASSIGLGVKGQETQYF.

The chain links TRBV6-5 to TRBJ1-1; D not certain. CDR3 length equals 12 residues. V was clipped by 4 bases and J by 4 bases, with 7 bases between them. Germline values: CDR1 MNHEY, CDR2 SVGAGI. CDR3 protein: CASSSRSTEAFF. Here the CDR3 DNA reads TGTGCCAGCAGTTCCCGGAGCACTGAAGCTTTCTTT.

The chain is built from TRBV5-1 and TRBJ2-3, with TRBD2 identical over 14 bases. V shed 4 bases and J 3 bases; nucleotides not matched to a gene: 4. This CDR3 has 16 residues. Germline V gene lookup returns CDR1 SGHRS and CDR2 YFSETQ. The CDR3 protein is CASSAGLAGATDTQYF. CDR3 sequence (DNA): TGCGCCAGCAGCGCGGGACTAGCGGGAGCAACAGATACGCAGTATTTT.

CDR3 loop: CASTDSTNYGYTF. Here the CDR3 DNA reads TGTGCCAGCACGGACAGCACTAACTATGGCTACACCTTC. This chain links TRBV2 with TRBJ1-2; TRBD1 is a possible D gene (6 bases). The germline CDR1 and CDR2 sequences are SNHLY and FYNNEI. This CDR3 is 13 amino acids long. The ends were cut back, 7 bases at V and 0 bases at J, with 9 bases in the middle.